Below are 6 T cell receptor beta chains sequenced from a single sample in a study of shared clonotypes between healthy human individuals. Sequencing used immunoSEQ multiplex PCR; TCRdb keeps in-frame clones, though not all of them. The data hold about 2.2 million clones, with roughly 91% observed a single time. CD45RO negativity and positive selection for CCR7 defined naive CD8 cells, a population that excluded terminally differentiated effector memory CD45RA+ cells. The specimen sequenced was naive CD8+ T cells from PBMCs. The receptor set was obtained from a man younger than 35 in good health. Some clones in this sample may be carry-over from other donors' samples.

The chain couples TRBV4-3 to TRBJ2-3, with 9 positions matching TRBD2. V shed 0 bases, J shed 7 bases, and the junction held 14 bases outside the gene matches. The CDR3 has 18 residues. CDR1 LGHNA and CDR2 YSLEER come from the germline V gene. The CDR3 is CASSQDRLRSGRLHTQYF. Written as DNA, the CDR3 is TGCGCCAGCAGCCAAGACAGGTTGCGAAGCGGGAGGCTTCATACGCAGTATTTT.

This clone occurred once. The J gene is TRBJ1-2, the V gene TRBV7-9; no clear D gene. The CDR3 sequence is 15 residues long. The V gene's germline CDR1 is SEHNR and CDR2 FQNEAQ (reference sequence). The V end lost 0 bases, the J end lost 0 bases, and 8 bases lay between the germline ends. CDR3 sequence reads: CASSLARDPNYGYTF. DNA for the CDR3: TGTGCCAGCAGCTTAGCGCGTGACCCTAACTATGGCTACACCTTC.

The CDR3 region is CASSLGQANTEAFF. The CDR3 DNA sequence: TGCGCCAGCAGCTTGGGACAGGCAAACACTGAAGCTTTCTTT. This chain connects TRBV5-1 to TRBJ1-1, with a weak D call TRBD1 (6 bases). Between the trimmed V and J ends, which lost 0 bases and 2 bases, there was a span of 8 bases. Per the germline V gene, CDR1 is SGHRS and CDR2 is YFSETQ. The CDR3 has 14 residues.

The rearrangement joins TRBV28 to TRBJ1-4; D gene uncertain. The CDR3 is 12 amino acids. Germline CDR1 and CDR2: MDHEN and SYDVKM. V was trimmed by 3 bases and J by 8 bases, leaving 7 bases between them. CDR3 nucleotides: TGTGCCAGCAGTTTCCGGATAGAAAAACTGTTTTTT. Translating gives CASSFRIEKLFF.

This clone has only one observation. Other DNA sequences in this sample translate to the same CDR3. The chain couples TRBV7-9 to TRBJ1-2; weak D call: TRBD1 (6 bases). The germline V and J ends were trimmed by 5 bases and 4 bases, with 14 bases remaining between them. CDR1 is SEHNR and CDR2 is FQNEAQ in the germline V gene (reference sequence). The CDR3 is 14 residues long. The CDR3 reads CASSPPGAGYGYTF. CDR3 DNA sequence: TGTGCCAGCAGCCCCCCAGGGGCCGGCTATGGCTACACCTTC.

CDR3 residues: CASSFAGTSVGVDEQFF. The CDR3 bases are TGTGCCAGCAGCTTTGCCGGGACTAGCGTGGGGGTAGATGAGCAGTTCTTC. The chain uses TRBV7-2 and TRBJ2-1; the match to TRBD2 covers 10 bases. Germline V CDR1 and CDR2: SGHTA, FQGNSA. This CDR3 spans 17 amino acids. J was trimmed by 8 bases and V by 3 bases; bases with no gene match: 13.